This T cell receptor (beta chain) comes out of a study of OX40 agonist ivuxolimab in advanced cancers. Across the whole study: Every 2 weeks, patients received ivuxolimab intravenously, dosed at 0.01 to 10 mg/kg. Study observations and caveats: Some of the nonresponding patients also showed low levels of normalized T-cell clonal expansion.

Clones were read by immunoSEQ multiplex PCR, and TCRdb kept only the in-frame ones, dropping some. The data show 65,000 to 90,000 clones, roughly 90% seen once. In this sample, this clone turned up a few times. Its antigen is as yet unknown. The CDR3 contains 14 residues. The V and J ends lost 3 bases and 4 bases, in that order; junction bases with no gene match: 2. Germline V gene data show CDR1 as SNHLY and CDR2 as FYNNEI. This chain uses TRBV2 with TRBJ2-2; TRBD1 matches at 7 bases. The material was CD4+ or CD8+ T cells sorted from blood, obtained in a trial of the OX40 agonist ivuxolimab. The clonotype was recovered from an adult with an advanced solid tumor such as melanoma, head and neck, liver or kidney cancer. CDR3 loop: CASSERGLTGELFF. The DNA for the CDR3 is TGTGCCAGCAGTGAGAGGGGGCTCACCGGGGAGCTGTTTTTT.